The 7 T cell receptor beta chains below were found in one sample sequenced in a study of Ad26.COV2.S vaccination and SARS-CoV-2 variants. This sample's treatment: over 15 received Ad26.COV2.S at low or high dose, single or two shots; five or six received placebo; per-sample allocation not given. Sampling occurred on day 63 after the first vaccine or placebo injection. This table comes from immunoSEQ multiplex PCR, and its TCRdb copy is limited to in-frame clones, with some not included. The sample shows approximately 480,000 clones, 87% of them seen only once. Sequenced material: peripheral blood, taken in a trial of Ad26.COV2.S vaccine versus placebo. These receptors were collected from a person aged 18-65 years who received the Ad26.COV2.S COVID-19 vaccine or a placebo.

The chain has TRBV5-6 and TRBJ2-7, with no clear D. This CDR3 is 13 amino acids long. The germline V and J ends were trimmed by 0 bases and 2 bases, with 6 bases remaining between them. Germline CDR1 and CDR2: SGHDT and YYEEEE. The DNA of the CDR3 is TGTGCCAGCAGCTTGGACAGAACCTACGAGCAGTACTTC. Its translation: CASSLDRTYEQYF.

The V call is TRBV30, the J call TRBJ1-6, with a tentative D call TRBD1 (6 bases). CDR1 is GTSNPN and CDR2 is SVGIG in the germline V gene (reference sequence). V was cut by 2 bases and J by 10 bases, with 18 bases left in between. The CDR3 loop spans 15 amino acids. CDR3 loop: CAWSLTGLLSSPLHF. CDR3 sequence (DNA): TGTGCCTGGAGTCTCACAGGGTTGCTATCATCACCCCTCCACTTT.

This chain joins TRBV7-9 and TRBJ1-2; D not certain. Germline CDR1 is SEHNR and CDR2 is FQNEAQ (reference sequence). The CDR3 has 14 residues. CDR3 protein: CASGGRSQAYGYTF. The CDR3 bases are TGTGCTAGCGGTGGGCGGTCGCAGGCCTATGGCTACACCTTC. Drawing the rest from reference TRBV7-9 and TRBJ1-2, the complete variable domain is DTGVSQNPRHKITKRGQNVTFRCDPISEHNRLYWYRQTLGQGPEFLTYFQNEAQLEKSRLLSDRFSAERPKGSFSTLEIQRTEQGDSAMYLCASGGRSQAYGYTFGSGTRLTVV.

J is TRBJ1-6 and V is TRBV28; no clear D. The V end lost 3 bases, the J end lost 8 bases, and 11 bases lay between the germline ends. CDR1 is MDHEN and CDR2 is SYDVKM in the germline V gene. The CDR3 spans 14 residues. Here the CDR3 reads CASSFSGPYSPLHF. The DNA for the CDR3 is TGTGCCAGCAGTTTTTCGGGCCCTTATTCACCCCTCCACTTT.

The chain links TRBV7-8 to TRBJ2-1; 13 nucleotides match TRBD2. V shed 1 base, J shed 9 bases, and the junction held 9 bases outside the gene matches. This CDR3 has 17 residues. CDR1 and CDR2 (germline): SGHVS, FQNEAQ. In DNA, the CDR3 is TGTGCCAGCAGCTTAGGCCGGGGACTAGCGGGATTGCCTGAGCAGTTCTTC. Translation: CASSLGRGLAGLPEQFF. The complete variable domain, with remaining parts taken from reference TRBV7-8 and TRBJ2-1, reads GAGVSQSPRYKVAKRGQDVALRCDPISGHVSLFWYQQALGQGPEFLTYFQNEAQLDKSGLPSDRFFAERPEGSVSTLKIQRTQQEDSAVYLCASSLGRGLAGLPEQFFGPGTRLTVL.

The table lists this clone with a count of one. The gene calls are TRBV6-1 and TRBJ2-2, with 8 nucleotides matching TRBD2. The germline CDR1 and CDR2 sequences are MNHNS and SASEGT. CDR3 length: 15 residues. Losses at the gene ends were 2 bases for V and 5 bases for J; bases not matched to a gene: 4. CDR3 coding DNA: TGTGCCAGCAGTGAAAGACTAGCGCTGACCGGGGAGCTGTTTTTT. Translating it yields CASSERLALTGELFF.

The gene calls are TRBV19 and TRBJ2-1, with D perhaps matching TRBD2 (7 bases). The germline V and J ends were trimmed by 3 bases and 9 bases, with 12 bases remaining between them. The length of the CDR3 is 13 residues. Germline loops: CDR1 LNHDA, CDR2 SQIVND (reference sequence). As DNA, the CDR3 is TGTGCCAGTAGTATGGGAGGGGGGGTTGAGCAGTTCTTC. This encodes CASSMGGGVEQFF.